This T cell receptor (beta chain) stems from a study of radiation and T cells in renal cell carcinoma. Study-wide points: Pretreatment tumor biopsies were lacking, so baseline clonotypes are unknown. In blood, top tumor clones expanded by 2 weeks, shrinking by 4.

On this clone itself: As yet, its antigen is unknown.

TCRdb's table, derived via immunoSEQ multiplex PCR, lists solely in-frame clones and lacks some. The repertoire has 150,000 to 200,000 clones, roughly nine tenths of them found once; the top ten carry around 11%. Time point denoted: blood 4 weeks post-SBRT, at nephrectomy. Treatment in this sample: 15 Gy SBRT to primary tumor, nephrectomy 4 weeks later. This renal cell carcinoma was of the clear cell type. Germline V gene data show CDR1 as SGHAT and CDR2 as FQDESV (reference sequence). V lost 3 bases, J lost 8 bases, and 13 bases lay in between. The CDR3 loop spans 13 amino acids. The chain recombines TRBV11-1 with TRBJ1-2; TRBD1 might be the D (6 bases). The sample here was blood, taken from a patient whose treatment included radiotherapy and nephrectomy. This TCR was sampled from a woman between 50 and 59 years old with renal cell carcinoma. The CDR3 DNA follows: TGTGCCAGCAGCTTCAATCCAGGGGCAGGCTACACCTTC. This gives the protein CASSFNPGAGYTF.